A single sample is the source of the 26 T cell receptor beta chains below, sequenced in a study of blood T cell repertoires in COVID-19. The protocol was immunoSEQ multiplex PCR, while the TCRdb copy is restricted to in-frame clones and leaves out a portion. The sample includes about 250,000 clones, around 89% of them seen just once. What was sequenced was PBMCs or T cells enriched from blood (not recorded which). These receptor sequences come from a man aged 40-55 years who had recovered from COVID-19.

V usage is TRBV5-1 and J usage is TRBJ2-4, with TRBD1 matching over 8 bases. Per germline, CDR1 SGHRS and CDR2 YFSETQ. The CDR3 has 15 residues. Unmatched junction bases numbered 6, after V lost 4 bases and J lost 3 bases. For the CDR3, the DNA is TGCGCCAGCAGCCCAGGGGGCGCGGGCAAAAACATTCAGTACTTC. Encoded protein: CASSPGGAGKNIQYF.

The chain couples TRBV7-3 to TRBJ1-1; 7 nucleotides align to TRBD1. This CDR3 has 14 residues. The germline V gene encodes CDR1 SGHTA and CDR2 FQGTGA. V was pared by 5 bases and J by 14 bases, with 17 bases of the junction left unmatched. The CDR3 sequence: CASSQFLLTGQQFF. In nucleotides, the CDR3 is TGTGCCAGCAGCCAATTCCTGCTGACAGGGCAGCAATTCTTT.

This chain connects TRBV7-3 to TRBJ2-6; the D is unclear. The CDR3 sequence is 16 residues long. Germline lookup yields CDR1 SGHTA and CDR2 FQGTGA. V gave up 1 base and J gave up 3 bases, with 10 bases separating them. CDR3 in amino acids: CASSLIGLGGANVLTF. Here the CDR3 DNA reads TGTGCCAGCAGCTTAATCGGGTTAGGTGGGGCCAACGTCCTGACTTTC.

The J gene is TRBJ1-4, the V gene TRBV18; no clear D gene. V lost 6 bases and J lost 4, with 18 bases in between. Germline CDR1 and CDR2: KGHSH and LQKENI. The CDR3 consists of 16 residues. CDR3 loop: CASSITRSGDNEKLFF. The CDR3 DNA is TGTGCCAGCTCCATTACCCGGTCGGGTGATAATGAAAAACTGTTTTTT. Together with reference TRBV18 and TRBJ1-4, the CDR3 gives the full variable domain: NAGVMQNPRHLVRRRGQEARLRCSPMKGHSHVYWYRQLPEEGLKFMVYLQKENIIDESGMPKERFSAEFPKEGPSILRIQQVVRGDSAAYFCASSITRSGDNEKLFFGSGTQLSVL.

V and J are TRBV19 and TRBJ1-4; D is ambiguous. V lost 5 bases, J lost 6 bases, and 19 bases lay in between. CDR1 LNHDA and CDR2 SQIVND come from the germline V gene (reference sequence). The CDR3 runs 16 residues. The CDR3 here is CASSLSRVVFDEKLFF. The DNA of the CDR3 is TGTGCCAGTAGTCTATCCCGGGTTGTCTTCGATGAAAAACTGTTTTTT.

J is TRBJ2-7 and V is TRBV21-1; the table's D gene call, TRBD1, was not cross checked with the DNA. TRBV21-1 is reported as a pseudogene. The CDR3 contains 15 residues. CDR3 nucleotides: TGTGCCAGCAGCAAAGCCTCAGGGGTTTTTTACGAGCAGTACTTC. It specifies CASSKASGVFYEQYF.

The rearrangement links TRBV30 to TRBJ2-2; 7 bases line up with TRBD1. J gave up 0 bases and V 0 bases, and 7 bases lay outside the gene matches. CDR3 size: 17 residues. Germline CDR1 is GTSNPN and CDR2 is SVGIG (reference sequence). CDR3 amino acids: CAWSVVWQGANTGELFF. The CDR3 nucleotides read TGTGCCTGGAGTGTTGTTTGGCAGGGGGCGAACACCGGGGAGCTGTTTTTT.

CDR3 amino acids: CASSIRGSFNQPQHF. CDR3 nucleotide sequence: TGTGCCAGTAGTATCAGGGGGTCCTTCAATCAGCCCCAGCATTTT. This chain links TRBV19 with TRBJ1-5, with 7 bases matching TRBD1. The junction had 5 bases not matched to a gene; V was cut back by 3 bases and J by 3 bases. Germline loops: CDR1 LNHDA, CDR2 SQIVND (reference sequence). CDR3 size: 15 residues. Full variable domain (outside the CDR3, taken from reference TRBV19 and TRBJ1-5): DGGITQSPKYLFRKEGQNVTLSCEQNLNHDAMYWYRQDPGQGLRLIYYSQIVNDFQKGDIAEGYSVSREKKESFPLTVTSAQKNPTAFYLCASSIRGSFNQPQHFGDGTRLSIL.

The chain is built from TRBV18 and TRBJ2-5; 11 nucleotides match TRBD2. V trimming: 3 bases; J trimming: 2 bases; junction bases outside the gene matches: 5. The CDR3 sequence is 16 residues long. Germline CDR1 and CDR2: KGHSH and LQKENI. The CDR3: CASSPPGLAGQETQYF. The CDR3 region has the DNA TGTGCCAGCTCACCGCCAGGACTAGCGGGTCAAGAGACCCAGTACTTC.

The chain is built from TRBV4-1 and TRBJ1-1; tentatively, D is TRBD1 (6 bases). The CDR3 runs to 15 residues. CDR1 is MGHRA and CDR2 is YSYEKL in the germline V gene. Trimming removed 4 bases from V and 2 bases from J, with 14 bases in between. CDR3 nucleotides: TGCGCCAGCAGCCCGACAGGACAGCCAAACACTGAAGCTTTCTTT. Amino acids: CASSPTGQPNTEAFF.

By sample fraction, this clone is medium-sized. The genes are TRBV7-3 and TRBJ2-3, with D possibly TRBD2 on 6 matching bases. This CDR3 is built from 17 residues. V was trimmed by 2 bases and J by 1 base, leaving 16 bases between them. Germline V gene sequence: CDR1 SGHTA, CDR2 FQGTGA. CDR3 DNA sequence: TGTGCCAGCAGCTTAGTCCCTGACGGGACTGGCACAGATACGCAGTATTTT. Translated: CASSLVPDGTGTDTQYF.

The V gene is TRBV9, the J gene TRBJ2-2; D gene unclear. CDR3 length: 14 amino acids. Germline V CDR1 and CDR2: SGDLS, YYNGEE. Trimming removed 0 bases from V and 7 bases from J, with 10 bases in between. CDR3 nucleotides: TGTGCCAGCAGCGTAGCCGGGTCTTACGGGGAGCTGTTTTTT. Protein product: CASSVAGSYGELFF.

The rearrangement joins TRBV19 to TRBJ1-5; 9 bases match TRBD1. Germline CDR1 and CDR2: LNHDA and SQIVND (reference sequence). CDR3 length: 15 residues. Trimming removed 6 bases from V and 5 bases from J; junction bases left unmatched: 8. The chain's CDR3 is CASRYRGQLDQPQHF. CDR3 sequence (DNA): TGTGCCAGTAGGTACAGGGGGCAATTGGATCAGCCCCAGCATTTT. Complete variable domain (other parts from reference TRBV19 and TRBJ1-5): DGGITQSPKYLFRKEGQNVTLSCEQNLNHDAMYWYRQDPGQGLRLIYYSQIVNDFQKGDIAEGYSVSREKKESFPLTVTSAQKNPTAFYLCASRYRGQLDQPQHFGDGTRLSIL.

V usage is TRBV11-3 and J usage is TRBJ1-2; weak D call: TRBD1 (5 bases). The CDR3 spans 13 residues. Germline V lookup: CDR1 SGHNT, CDR2 YENEEA. Trimming stripped 5 bases from V and 4 bases from J, with 11 bases between. CDR3 DNA sequence: TGTGCCAGCAGCGACAGCGACAGCTATGGCTACACCTTC. Encoded protein: CASSDSDSYGYTF.

V and J are TRBV28 and TRBJ2-7; 8 positions match TRBD1. The V segment lost 7 bases and the J segment 0 bases; nucleotides outside the gene matches: 8. Germline V gene sequence: CDR1 MDHEN, CDR2 SYDVKM. The CDR3 loop spans 15 amino acids. This CDR3 is CASMLIGQGSYEQYF. CDR3 nucleotide sequence: TGTGCCAGCATGCTGATAGGACAGGGCTCCTACGAGCAGTACTTC.

The rearrangement links TRBV19 to TRBJ2-7; D remains ambiguous. The V end lost 8 bases, the J end lost 6 bases, and 14 bases lay between the germline ends. This CDR3 contains 12 residues. Germline lookup yields CDR1 LNHDA and CDR2 SQIVND (reference sequence). The CDR3 sequence: CASRPPTGEQYF. CDR3 DNA sequence: TGTGCCAGTCGTCCTCCCACCGGCGAGCAGTACTTC.

The chain is built from TRBV3-1 (or the pseudogene TRBV3-2) and TRBJ1-3; D unclear. The germline V gene encodes CDR1 LGHDT and CDR2 YNNKEL (reference sequence). The CDR3 is made up of 17 amino acids. Deletions cut 0 bases from V and 0 bases from J, with 12 bases between. In DNA form, the CDR3 reads TGTGCCAGCAGCCAAGATTTCCAGGCGCTCTCTGGAAACACCATATATTTT. This sequence encodes CASSQDFQALSGNTIYF.

J is TRBJ2-5 and V is TRBV29-1; 10 bases map to TRBD1. The CDR3 contains 14 residues. V shed 6 bases and J 5 bases; nucleotides not matched to a gene: 9. Germline V gene lookup returns CDR1 SQVTM and CDR2 ANQGSEA. The CDR3 protein is CSVAGTGAGETQYF. The CDR3 nucleotides are TGCAGCGTGGCCGGGACAGGGGCCGGGGAGACCCAGTACTTC.

V usage is TRBV15 and J usage is TRBJ1-1; weak D call: TRBD1 (5 bases). CDR3 size: 13 residues. V dropped 8 bases and J dropped 3 bases, with 13 bases sitting between them. The germline V gene has CDR1 LNHNV and CDR2 YYDKDF (reference sequence). CDR3 coding DNA: TGTGCCACCGACAGCCATGGAGACACTGAAGCTTTCTTT. Protein sequence: CATDSHGDTEAFF.

The rearrangement links TRBV5-1 to TRBJ1-2; TRBD1 matches at 7 bases. CDR1 SGHRS and CDR2 YFSETQ come from the germline V gene. V lost 5 bases, J lost 4 bases, and 11 bases stayed unmatched. CDR3 length: 15 residues. CDR3 coding DNA: TGCGCCAGCAGACAACGACAGGGCGACCCCTATGGCTACACCTTC. Protein sequence: CASRQRQGDPYGYTF.

The rearrangement uses TRBV7-2 and TRBJ2-3, with D possibly being TRBD1 (6 bases). The CDR3 has 15 amino acids. V shed 3 bases and J shed 6 bases, with 16 bases lying between them. CDR1 SGHTA and CDR2 FQGNSA come from the germline V gene. The CDR3 sequence: CASSFGNRAVDTQYF. The CDR3 nucleotides are TGTGCCAGCAGCTTTGGGAACAGGGCGGTCGATACGCAGTATTTT.

The chain carries TRBV6-1 and TRBJ1-4; D call uncertain. Trimming removed 1 base at V and 7 bases at J, with 13 bases between. The CDR3 consists of 15 residues. The V gene's germline CDR1 is MNHNS and CDR2 SASEGT. The chain's CDR3 is CASSEGPVVGEKLFF. CDR3 nucleotide sequence: TGTGCCAGCAGTGAAGGTCCGGTGGTTGGTGAAAAACTGTTTTTT.

This clone was counted a single time. This chain links TRBV29-1 with TRBJ1-2; 7 nucleotides line up with TRBD1. This CDR3 spans 20 amino acids. Germline V lookup: CDR1 SQVTM, CDR2 ANQGSEA. V lost 3 bases to trimming and J lost 2 bases; unmatched junction nucleotides: 24. In DNA, the CDR3 is TGCAGCGTTGATTGGGGACAGACCTGGAGGGGCTCAGAATCAAACTATGGCTACACCTTC. Protein product: CSVDWGQTWRGSESNYGYTF.

The chain combines TRBV7-3 with TRBJ1-1, with 9 bases aligning to TRBD1. The CDR3 spans 15 residues. The germline gives CDR1 SGHTA, CDR2 FQGTGA. V gave up 3 bases and J gave up 7 bases; unmatched junction bases: 9. CDR3 amino acids: CASSLTTGGKSEAFF. For the CDR3, the DNA is TGTGCCAGCAGCTTGACCACAGGGGGCAAGAGTGAAGCTTTCTTT.

This rearrangement joins TRBV7-3 to TRBJ1-4; possibly TRBD1 for D (5 bases). Per the germline V gene, CDR1 is SGHTA and CDR2 is FQGTGA. The CDR3 consists of 15 residues. Deletions cut 5 bases from V and 1 base from J, with 11 bases between. In DNA, the CDR3 is TGTGCCAGCAGCCCAACGGGGGGAACTAATGAAAAACTGTTTTTT. It encodes CASSPTGGTNEKLFF.

V usage is TRBV19 and J usage is TRBJ2-3; 11 nucleotides align to TRBD2. Germline trimming cut 5 bases from V and 0 bases from J; bases unmatched to any gene: 4. Germline-derived CDR1 and CDR2 are LNHDA and SQIVND (reference sequence). There are 16 residues in the CDR3. The CDR3 reads CASSPTSGVSTDTQYF. CDR3 nucleotides: TGTGCCAGTAGTCCGACTAGCGGGGTGAGCACAGATACGCAGTATTTT. The entire variable domain, with the rest obtained from reference TRBV19 and TRBJ2-3, is as follows: DGGITQSPKYLFRKEGQNVTLSCEQNLNHDAMYWYRQDPGQGLRLIYYSQIVNDFQKGDIAEGYSVSREKKESFPLTVTSAQKNPTAFYLCASSPTSGVSTDTQYFGPGTRLTVL.